Listed below are T cell receptor beta chains from one sample, sequenced in a study of T cell repertoires in cytomegalovirus infection. TCRdb itself ran the reads through MiXCR, one entry per CDR3 protein. The repertoire has about 740,000 distinct CDR3 sequences, around 31% of them found once; the top ten carry roughly 18%. These receptors have no identified antigens. Specimen: cultured PBMCs, collected from culture after CMV antigen stimulation. Receptors originate from a human donor in good health (CMV status not recorded). Some clones in this sample may be carry-over from other donors' samples. CDR3s include the opening cysteine and the closing phenylalanine or tryptophan. The D gene is left open where the match is weak. Size tells how often a clone was seen (once, few, many) or the class of an expanded clone, and some rows leave it out.

j_call | d_call | cdr3_length | clone_size | v_call | cdr3_nt | cdr3_aa
TRBJ2-7 | NA | 14 | few | TRBV11-3 | TGTGCCAGCAGCTTTAAGCAGAGCCTCTACGAGCAGTACTTC | CASSFKQSLYEQYF
TRBJ2-7 | TRBD1 | 16 | NA | TRBV4-1 | TGCGCCAGCAGCCAAGCCCGGGACAGGGGATCCTACGAGCAGTACTTC | CASSQARDRGSYEQYF
TRBJ2-1 | TRBD2 | 14 | NA | TRBV7-2 | TGTGCCAGCAAACAAGCGGGGGGGACCAATGAGCAGTTCTTC | CASKQAGGTNEQFF
TRBJ2-1 | NA | 13 | NA | TRBV2 | TGTGCCAGCAGTGCAGGGCCTATAAATGAGCAGTTCTTC | CASSAGPINEQFF
TRBJ1-1 | NA | 14 | once | TRBV12-3/TRBV12-4 | TGTGCCAGCAGTTACGGGGGGGGAGTCACTGAAGCTTTCTTT | CASSYGGGVTEAFF
TRBJ2-3 | TRBD1 | 13 | few | TRBV12-3/TRBV12-4 | TGTGCCAGCCACAGGGGTAGCACAGATACGCAGTATTTT | CASHRGSTDTQYF
TRBJ1-6 | NA | 15 | few | TRBV2 | TGTGCCAGCTGTGGCCTGAGCTCCTATAATTCACCCCTCCACTTT | CASCGLSSYNSPLHF
TRBJ2-2 | NA | 13 | few | TRBV7-6 | TGTGCCAGCAGCCTCGGGGAGGCCGGGGAGCTGTTTTTT | CASSLGEAGELFF
TRBJ2-1 | TRBD2 | 16 | NA | TRBV29-1 | TGCAGCGTTGAAGATACAATGAGCGCGCGGGAGGGACGTCAGTTCTTC | CSVEDTMSAREGRQFF
TRBJ1-5 | NA | 15 | NA | TRBV3-1 | TGTGCCAGCAGCCAAACTCCCCTTGGGAGTCAGCCCCAGCATTTT | CASSQTPLGSQPQHF
TRBJ2-3 | NA | 13 | NA | TRBV20-1 | TGCAGTGCTAGAAAGGGTGTGGCAGATACGCAGTATTTT | CSARKGVADTQYF
TRBJ2-7 | TRBD2 | 15 | many | TRBV7-2 | TGTGCCAGCAGCTTAGTTCCAGCGGGGATCTACGAGCAGTACTTC | CASSLVPAGIYEQYF
TRBJ2-2 | TRBD1 | 16 | few | TRBV6-2/TRBV6-3 | TGTGCCAGCAGTACCCGGACAGGGACTTTCAGCGGGGAGCTGTTTTTT | CASSTRTGTFSGELFF
TRBJ2-1 | TRBD2 | 14 | few | TRBV20-1 | TGCAGTGCCACCGGAGGACTAGGGGTCCATGAGCAGTTCTTC | CSATGGLGVHEQFF
TRBJ2-1 | NA | 16 | NA | TRBV19 | TGTGCCAGTAGTACCCCGGGACTTCGCTCCTACAATGAGCAGTTCTTC | CASSTPGLRSYNEQFF
TRBJ1-1 | NA | 15 | many | TRBV7-2 | TGTGCCAGCAGCCCGCAGTCGGGGTTAAACACTGAAGCTTTCTTT | CASSPQSGLNTEAFF
TRBJ1-6 | NA | 14 | NA | TRBV11-2 | TGTGCCAGCAGCTTATTACGGGACCTTGGGACCCTCCACTTT | CASSLLRDLGTLHF
TRBJ2-1 | NA | 13 | NA | TRBV7-2 | TGTGCCAGCAGCTCCCGTCTGGGGTCTGAGCAGTTCTTC | CASSSRLGSEQFF
TRBJ2-7 | NA | 11 | NA | TRBV6-6 | TGTGCCAGCAGTTACCGGCTAGAGCAGTACTTC | CASSYRLEQYF
TRBJ2-1 | TRBD1 | 17 | NA | TRBV7-9 | TGTGCCAGCGAGTATCGGACAGGGGGCAGTTTACAGGATGAGCAGTTCTTC | CASEYRTGGSLQDEQFF
TRBJ1-3 | TRBD1 | 20 | NA | TRBV7-2 | TGTGCCAGCAGCTTACCTCGACAGGGGGCAAGCCCCAGCTCTGGAAACACCATATATTTT | CASSLPRQGASPSSGNTIYF
TRBJ2-2 | TRBD2 | 18 | many | TRBV7-2 | TGTGCCAGCAGCTTCCAGAGGGTAGCGGGGGGGCATGACGGGGAGCTGTTTTTT | CASSFQRVAGGHDGELFF
TRBJ1-2 | NA | 15 | NA | TRBV12-3/TRBV12-4 | TGTGCCAGCAGTTCATCGGGGGGGCGCGACTATGGCTACACCTTC | CASSSSGGRDYGYTF
TRBJ1-1 | TRBD1 | 16 | NA | TRBV5-4 | TGTGCCAGCGAAAAGTTCAAAGGACAGGGGAACACTGAAGCTTTCTTT | CASEKFKGQGNTEAFF
TRBJ2-5 | NA | 12 | NA | TRBV28 | TGTGCCAGCAGGCAACCACAAGAGACCCAGTACTTC | CASRQPQETQYF
TRBJ1-1 | NA | 15 | NA | TRBV20-1 | TGCAGTGCTAGAGATCCTTCTCCGGGGGGCACTGAAGCTTTCTTT | CSARDPSPGGTEAFF
TRBJ1-3 | TRBD1 | 12 | few | TRBV12-3/TRBV12-4 | TGTGCCAGCAGCCCCGGGACAGGCACCATATATTTT | CASSPGTGTIYF
TRBJ2-1 | TRBD2 | 18 | NA | TRBV7-2 | TGTGCCAGCAGCTTAACTCCGGGACTAGCGGGCCCCTACAATGAGCAGTTCTTC | CASSLTPGLAGPYNEQFF
TRBJ2-7 | TRBD1 | 17 | NA | TRBV7-6 | TGTGCCAGCAGCCGCGGTGGGGACAGGTTCCGCTCCTACGAGCAGTACTTC | CASSRGGDRFRSYEQYF
TRBJ2-7 | TRBD2 | 17 | few | TRBV6-2/TRBV6-3 | TGTGCCAGCAGTTACTCGAGGTCAGCGGGAGGTCACTACGAGCAGTACTTC | CASSYSRSAGGHYEQYF
TRBJ2-3 | NA | 13 | NA | TRBV15 | TGTGCCACCAGCAGCGGGCCTTTCGATACGCAGTATTTT | CATSSGPFDTQYF
TRBJ2-5 | NA | 16 | NA | TRBV27 | TGTGCCAGCAGTTCTGCTTATGGGGCGGGGAGGGAGACCCAGTACTTC | CASSSAYGAGRETQYF
TRBJ2-7 | NA | 14 | NA | TRBV7-9 | TGTGCCAGCAGGGGGATGGCCGGGAGCTCCGAGCAGTACTTC | CASRGMAGSSEQYF
TRBJ2-7 | NA | 12 | NA | TRBV29-1 | TGCAGCGTTGTATTGAGGGGAGACGAGCAGTACTTC | CSVVLRGDEQYF
TRBJ1-3 | NA | 14 | few | TRBV7-9 | TGTGCCAGCAGCCCCCTGTCCGTCGGAAACACCATATATTTT | CASSPLSVGNTIYF
TRBJ1-3 | NA | 15 | few | TRBV7-2 | TGTGCCAGCAGCTTCGAAGGAGGAGCTGGAAACACCATATATTTT | CASSFEGGAGNTIYF
TRBJ2-3 | TRBD2 | 15 | few | TRBV20-1 | TGCAGTGCTAGAGATCGGAAAGCGGGGGAGGATACGCAGTATTTT | CSARDRKAGEDTQYF
TRBJ2-4 | NA | 13 | few | TRBV20-1 | TGCAGTGCTAGATCCAGAATCCCGTTTGGTCAGTACTTC | CSARSRIPFGQYF
TRBJ2-2 | NA | 16 | few | TRBV7-8 | TGTGCCAGCAGCTCCGGGACACCAACGAACACCGGGGAGCTGTTTTTT | CASSSGTPTNTGELFF